A single sample gave rise to the 3 T cell receptor beta chains below, sequenced in a study of control samples from healthy donors and cancer patients. Clones were read by immunoSEQ multiplex PCR, and TCRdb kept only the in-frame ones, dropping some. The sample carries roughly 200,000 clones, about nine tenths recorded once. Sequenced sample: blood. These receptors originate from a young man in good health.

In regard to this clone: Additional DNA sequences in this sample encode the identical CDR3. This rearrangement joins TRBV7-9 to TRBJ1-3, with D hard to call. Between the trimmed V and J ends, which lost 1 base and 0 bases, there was a span of 4 bases. The CDR3 is 14 amino acids. Germline values: CDR1 SEHNR, CDR2 FQNEAQ (reference sequence). This chain's CDR3 is CASSLGVSGNTIYF. CDR3 DNA: TGTGCCAGCAGCTTAGGGGTCTCTGGAAACACCATATATTTT.

V usage is TRBV7-9 and J usage is TRBJ2-7; the match to TRBD1 covers 8 bases. V lost 7 bases to trimming and J lost 3 bases; unmatched junction nucleotides: 14. The germline V gene has CDR1 SEHNR and CDR2 FQNEAQ (reference sequence). This CDR3 region has 16 residues. CDR3 sequence reads: CASTLVLGTGVYEQYF. The CDR3 nucleotides are TGTGCCAGCACTCTGGTATTGGGGACAGGAGTCTACGAGCAGTACTTC.

This chain joins TRBV29-1 and TRBJ1-1; D remains ambiguous. The CDR3 runs to 11 residues. In germline, CDR1 is SQVTM, CDR2 ANQGSEA. V dropped 2 bases and J dropped 1 base, with 2 bases sitting between them. CDR3 in DNA: TGCAGCGTTGAACCGAACACTGAAGCTTTCTTT. Residues: CSVEPNTEAFF.